This T cell receptor (beta chain) was obtained from a study of graft-versus-host responses after intestinal transplantation. The overall study: All recipients were transplanted with multivisceral, liver-intestinal, or isolated intestinal grafts.

Sequenced by immunoSEQ multiplex PCR; TCRdb stores in-frame clones only, minus some. The sample carries around 64,000 clones, roughly 93% recorded once. CDR1 is MNHEY and CDR2 is SVGAGI in the germline V gene. This CDR3 comprises 14 residues. V was clipped by 2 bases and J by 0 bases, with 6 bases between them. Note on this clone: Antigen unknown.

The sequence was collected from a human donor who was the organ donor for an intestinal transplant. The gene calls are TRBV6-5 and TRBJ2-3; D is unclear. Sequenced here: unstimulated CD4+ T cells sorted from spleen or lymph node cells, sampled before transplant. The CDR3 is CASSYGISTDTQYF. The CDR3 region has the DNA TGTGCCAGCAGTTACGGGATTAGCACAGATACGCAGTATTTT.